Presented here are 19 T cell receptor beta chains from one specimen sequenced in a study of PD-1 blockade in classical Hodgkin lymphoma (dated by TCRdb to the early 2020s). The sample's time point label, decoded: cycle 4 day 1 (C4D1), after 5 to 7 weeks of nivolumab. Every trial patient had relapsed following autologous stem cell transplantation, and prior brentuximab vedotin exposure was what differed among cohorts A, B and C. Library prep was done by the immunoSEQ multiplex PCR assay. TCRdb took over this immuneACCESS table, retaining in-frame rearrangements with V and J assigned. Such tables are incomplete; in checked studies, under half of the missing clones stem from an unresolved V gene, and the remainder is unexplained. Present in this sample are fewer than 35,000 clones, 81% of which were seen just once. Together, the top ten hold about 18% of the sample. The sequencing used peripheral blood mononuclear cells (PBMCs), collected before the fourth cycle of nivolumab. The receptors derive from a human donor with classical Hodgkin lymphoma.

The CDR3 loop is CASWDRETGELFF. DNA of the CDR3: TGCGCCAGCTGGGACAGGGAGACCGGGGAGCTGTTTTTT. This chain links TRBV10-1 with TRBJ2-2; 9 positions agree with TRBD1. The V gene end was trimmed by 8 bases and the J gene end by 5 bases; junction bases not matched to a gene: 3. CDR1 WNHNN and CDR2 SYGVQD come from the germline V gene (reference sequence). The CDR3 extends over 13 amino acids.

The chain has TRBV6-6 and TRBJ2-7; no reliable D call. The length of the CDR3 is 13 residues. V lost 5 bases and J 5 bases, leaving 13 bases between the germline ends. The germline V gene has CDR1 MNHNY and CDR2 SVGAGI (reference sequence). The CDR3 loop is CASSGSRANEQYF. CDR3 bases: TGTGCCAGCAGTGGGTCCCGGGCCAACGAGCAGTACTTC.

This clone was seen only a few times. The V and J genes are TRBV14 and TRBJ2-1; 12 bases fit TRBD2. This CDR3 spans 16 amino acids. V gave up 4 bases and J gave up 3 bases; unmatched junction bases: 4. Looked up from germline, CDR1 is SGHDN and CDR2 is FVKESK. This CDR3 reads CASSRMGLAGYNEQFF. The CDR3 DNA sequence: TGTGCCAGCAGCCGGATGGGACTAGCGGGCTACAATGAGCAGTTCTTC.

The chain carries TRBV6-1 and TRBJ2-6, with TRBD2 matching over 10 bases. The CDR3 runs to 17 residues. The V gene's germline CDR1 is MNHNS and CDR2 SASEGT. V trimming: 1 base; J trimming: 1 base; junction bases outside the gene matches: 1. The CDR3 here is CASSEETSGSGANVLTF. The DNA for the CDR3 is TGTGCCAGCAGTGAAGAGACTAGCGGGTCTGGGGCCAACGTCCTGACTTTC.

A single count supports this clone. The chain recombines TRBV4-1 with TRBJ2-3; 9 bases are shared with TRBD1. Germline V CDR1 and CDR2: MGHRA, YSYEKL. The V segment lost 0 bases and the J segment 5 bases; nucleotides outside the gene matches: 3. The CDR3 consists of 15 residues. The CDR3 loop is CASSQDGTGKDTQYF. CDR3 DNA: TGCGCCAGCAGCCAAGACGGGACAGGGAAAGATACGCAGTATTTT.

V and J are TRBV6-6 and TRBJ2-7; D perhaps matches TRBD2 (5 bases). Germline CDR1 reads MNHNY; CDR2 reads SVGAGI (reference sequence). Deletions cut 6 bases from V and 3 bases from J, with 15 bases between. CDR3 length: 14 amino acids. The CDR3 nucleotides are TGTGCCAGCAGACCAGGAGGACCCCTCTACGAGCAGTACGTC. Protein sequence: CASRPGGPLYEQYV.

The chain joins TRBV5-1 to TRBJ1-2, with 10 bases matching TRBD1. V lost 3 bases, J lost 3 bases, and 14 bases stayed unmatched. The CDR3 covers 18 residues. CDR1 and CDR2 (germline): SGHRS, YFSETQ. Here the CDR3 DNA reads TGCGCCAGCAGCTCTACAGGACAGGGGGTCTCGCCACACTATGGCTACACCTTC. It specifies CASSSTGQGVSPHYGYTF.

The rearrangement uses TRBV4-1 and TRBJ2-1; D gene ambiguous. This CDR3 is 16 amino acids long. Germline V gives CDR1 MGHRA, CDR2 YSYEKL. V dropped 0 bases and J dropped 9 bases, with 18 bases sitting between them. The CDR3 reads CASSQEQRVMGAEQFF. The CDR3 DNA is TGCGCCAGCAGCCAAGAACAACGGGTTATGGGCGCTGAGCAGTTCTTC.

The gene calls are TRBV7-3 and TRBJ2-1; D remains unclear. Per the germline V gene, CDR1 is SGHTA and CDR2 is FQGTGA. The CDR3 extends over 11 amino acids. V gave up 8 bases and J gave up 8 bases, with 10 bases separating them. The CDR3 nucleotides are TGTGCCAGCGGTCTTGGGGATGAGCAGTTCTTC. Residues: CASGLGDEQFF.

The V call is TRBV27, the J call TRBJ2-3; D is ambiguous. Trimming removed 5 bases from V and 5 bases from J, with 8 bases in between. Germline-derived CDR1 and CDR2 are MNHEY and SMNVEV (reference sequence). This CDR3 has 12 amino acids. The CDR3 DNA follows: TGTGCCAGCAGTCTCCTTGGAGATACGCAGTATTTT. Translated: CASSLLGDTQYF.

The genes are TRBV4-2 and TRBJ1-1; D unclear. The CDR3 has 13 amino acids. Trimming shortened V by 0 bases and J by 7 bases, and 9 bases separated the two germline ends. CDR1 is LGHNA and CDR2 is YNFKEQ in the germline V gene. The CDR3 DNA sequence: TGTGCCAGCAGCCAAGATAGACACAATGAAGCTTTCTTT. It is translated as CASSQDRHNEAFF.

The chain joins TRBV5-1 to TRBJ2-1; D uncertain. Germline V gene lookup returns CDR1 SGHRS and CDR2 YFSETQ. V was clipped by 4 bases and J by 6 bases, with 20 bases between them. The length of the CDR3 is 16 residues. CDR3 region: CASSPLRGVVRNEQFF. The CDR3 DNA reads TGCGCCAGCAGCCCCCTCCGAGGAGTGGTTCGCAATGAGCAGTTCTTC.

This rearrangement joins TRBV28 to TRBJ1-5; tentatively, D is TRBD1 (6 bases). The CDR3 sequence is 15 residues long. CDR1 and CDR2 (germline): MDHEN, SYDVKM. V shed 2 bases and J shed 2 bases, with 10 bases lying between them. The CDR3 DNA reads as TGTGCCAGCAGTTTACCGAACAGGGGCAATCAGCCCCAGCATTTT. This gives the protein CASSLPNRGNQPQHF.

This chain links TRBV5-1 with TRBJ2-2; D may match TRBD1 or TRBD2 (5 bases each). CDR1 is SGHRS, CDR2 YFSETQ, per germline. The CDR3 consists of 16 residues. V was clipped by 4 bases and J by 6 bases, with 19 bases between them. CDR3 in DNA: TGCGCCAGCAGCCCCCCGTGGGCCGGGGCCGCCGGGGAGCTGTTTTTT. It is translated as CASSPPWAGAAGELFF.

The CDR3 nucleotides are TGTGCCAGCAGCATCGGGACAACTAGCACAGATACGCAGTATTTT. The encoded protein is CASSIGTTSTDTQYF. The chain combines TRBV7-2 with TRBJ2-3; D perhaps matches TRBD1 (6 bases). Germline lookup yields CDR1 SGHTA and CDR2 FQGNSA. V gave up 5 bases and J gave up 0 bases, with 12 bases separating them. The CDR3 runs to 15 residues.

The chain has TRBV27 and TRBJ2-3; no reliable D call. In germline, CDR1 is MNHEY, CDR2 SMNVEV (reference sequence). This CDR3 has 14 residues. The V gene lost 0 bases and the J gene lost 2 bases, with 6 bases spanning the gap. This CDR3 reads CASSLSGTTDTQYF. DNA of the CDR3: TGTGCCAGCAGTTTATCGGGAACCACAGATACGCAGTATTTT.

This clone occurred once. The gene calls are TRBV7-2 and TRBJ2-7; 10 nucleotides match TRBD2. Germline CDR1 SGHTA, CDR2 FQGNSA. The CDR3 covers 18 residues. V trimming: 1 base; J trimming: 2 bases; junction bases outside the gene matches: 11. CDR3 region: CASSLGPSGRTTTYEQYF. DNA of the CDR3: TGTGCCAGCAGCTTAGGACCTAGCGGGAGAACCACCACCTACGAGCAGTACTTC.

The chain has TRBV25-1 and TRBJ1-1; D may be TRBD1 (6 bases). The CDR3 is 18 residues long. Trimming removed 0 bases from V and 6 bases from J, with 23 bases in between. Per germline, CDR1 MGHDK and CDR2 SYGVNS. The DNA of the CDR3 is TGTGCCAGCAGTGAATATCCTAATCCCAACAGGGAGTTTGCTGAAGCTTTCTTT. Its translation is CASSEYPNPNREFAEAFF.

The chain's CDR3 is CASSRTGGYYGYTF. CDR3 sequence (DNA): TGTGCCAGCAGCAGGACAGGGGGCTACTATGGCTACACCTTC. The rearrangement joins TRBV6-4 to TRBJ1-2; the match to TRBD1 covers 11 bases. The J segment lost 3 bases and the V segment lost 6 bases, leaving 3 bases of the junction unmatched. Germline CDR1 and CDR2: MRHNA and SNTAGT. The CDR3 spans 14 residues.